This TCR beta chain was recorded in a study of graft-versus-host responses after intestinal transplantation. Study at large: The recipients all started with anti-thymocyte globulin induction and then took tacrolimus and steroids for three to four years. General study points: With peak circulating GvH clone levels came an association with early post-transplant HvG declines. Where graft-donor T cell macrochimerism was present, patients had high graft-versus-host to host-versus-graft clonal ratios in allografts.

The CDR3 extends over 18 amino acids. Trimming cost V 1 base and J 0 bases; bases outside gene matches: 6. The germline CDR1 and CDR2 sequences are SGHDN and FVKESK. Notes on this clone: The antigen is unknown.

TCRdb's table, derived via immunoSEQ multiplex PCR, lists solely in-frame clones and lacks some. This sample has 30,000 to 40,000 clones, with 94% found just once. Specimen: unstimulated CD4+ T cells sorted from spleen or lymph node cells, collected before transplant. This receptor was identified in a human donor who was the organ donor for an intestinal transplant. The chain is built from TRBV14 and TRBJ2-1, with 10 bases identical to TRBD2. This chain's CDR3 is CASSQGLSGGYSYNEQFF. The DNA for the CDR3 is TGTGCCAGCAGCCAAGGGCTTAGCGGGGGGTACTCCTACAATGAGCAGTTCTTC.